This TCR beta chain comes out of a study of radiotherapy plus CTLA-4 blockade in lung cancer (dated by TCRdb to the late 2010s). At the level of the whole study: Among enrolled patients, 15% to 20% had an objective response and 31% reached disease control.

To note about this clone: The antigen this receptor binds is unknown. Per-base quality was not reported, and no clone a single base away is much larger than it.

CDR1 is given as LGHNA and CDR2 as YSLEER, both from the germline V gene. CDR3 length: 15 amino acids, cysteine to phenylalanine. Just CDR3 DNA is preserved here, 45 bases in frame from base 1. At the junction V is shortened by 0 bases and J by 7 bases, with 10 bases in between. Focal radiation therapy combined with CTLA-4 blockade (ipilimumab) was tested in patients with chemo-refractory metastatic non-small-cell lung cancer. Overall results and qualifications from the work: The strongest predictors of response, as reported, were early dynamic changes in blood T cell clones along with a rise in serum interferon-beta after radiation. After treatment with radiotherapy and ipilimumab, TCR clones that originated in tumors expanded in peripheral blood.

To prepare the library, the immunoSEQ multiplex PCR assay was applied. TCRdb mirrors the immuneACCESS table, restricted to in-frame sequences. Some clones are absent from its copies; in checked studies, under half trace to an unresolved V gene, and the reason for the others is unknown. Across this sample there are 40,000 to 55,000 clones, with about 88% seen only once. The ten largest clones take up around a sixth of the sample. The origin of this receptor is a human donor with non-small cell lung cancer that progressed on radiotherapy plus ipilimumab. Some clones in this sample may be carry-over from other donors' samples. The sequence is built from TRBV4-3 and TRBJ1-6; the D gene remains uncertain. The sequences come from peripheral blood, collected from a patient treated with radiotherapy plus ipilimumab. In nucleotides, the sequence is TGCGCCAGCAGCCAAGAGAGGTACGCGAATTCACCCCTCCACTTT. The encoded protein is CASSQERYANSPLHF.